This T cell receptor (beta chain) originates from a study of T cell responses to AZD1222 COVID-19 vaccine. Study-level background: Analysis merged second doses at about 4 or about 12 weeks.

From germline, CDR1 is KGHDR and CDR2 SFDVKD. After removal of 10 bases from V and 3 bases from J, the junction contained 16 bases not matched to a gene. The CDR3 spans 17 residues. Findings and caveats of the study: Vaccination with two AZD1222 doses was followed by a rise in Spike-specific TCR breadth and depth.

Method: immunoSEQ multiplex PCR; TCRdb's copy keeps in-frame clones and lacks some. This table holds 150,000 to 200,000 clones, approximately 95% found once. The count of this clone is one. Its antigen is not known. This sample comprised peripheral blood, obtained on day 0 of AZD1222 vaccination. This TCR was recovered from an adult in good health. J is TRBJ2-2 and V is TRBV24-1; 7 bases match TRBD2. This CDR3 is CATLRYLAEIYTGELFF. As DNA, the CDR3 is TGTGCCACGCTCCGATACCTAGCGGAGATATACACCGGGGAGCTGTTTTTT.